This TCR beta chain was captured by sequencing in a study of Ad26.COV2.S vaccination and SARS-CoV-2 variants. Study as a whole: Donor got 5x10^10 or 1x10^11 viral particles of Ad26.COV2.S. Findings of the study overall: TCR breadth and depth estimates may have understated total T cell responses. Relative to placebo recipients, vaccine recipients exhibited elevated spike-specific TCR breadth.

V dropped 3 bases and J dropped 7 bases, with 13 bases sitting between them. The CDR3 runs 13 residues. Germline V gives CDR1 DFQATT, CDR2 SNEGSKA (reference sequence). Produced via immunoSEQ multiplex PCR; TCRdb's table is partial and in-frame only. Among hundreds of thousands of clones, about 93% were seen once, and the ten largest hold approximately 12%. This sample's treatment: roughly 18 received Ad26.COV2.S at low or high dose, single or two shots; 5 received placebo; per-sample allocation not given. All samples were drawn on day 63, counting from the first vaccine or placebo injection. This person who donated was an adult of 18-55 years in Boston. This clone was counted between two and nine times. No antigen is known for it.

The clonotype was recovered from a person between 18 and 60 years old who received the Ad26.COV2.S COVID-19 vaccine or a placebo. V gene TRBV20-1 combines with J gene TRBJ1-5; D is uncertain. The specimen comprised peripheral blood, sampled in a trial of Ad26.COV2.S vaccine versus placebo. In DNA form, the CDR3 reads TGCAGTGCTAGTGCCGGTCCGGGGCAGCCCCAGCATTTT. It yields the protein CSASAGPGQPQHF.